This T cell receptor (beta chain) derives from a study of cytomegalovirus exposure and HLA in healthy donors. General study results and limits: CMV serostatus stood as the only immune exposure information on hand. Presence/absence analyses assumed roughly uniform sequencing depth across donors. A later analysis reportedly found fewer N-insertions in an Asian-associated ancestry cluster than the roughly 670-donor mean.

Researchers ran the PCR with 60 Vbeta and 13 Jbeta primers. Sequencing was performed with immunoSEQ multiplex PCR; in TCRdb, only in-frame clones are kept and a portion is missing. The sample yields roughly 180,000 clones, roughly 84% seen once. V gave up 4 bases and J gave up 4 bases; unmatched junction bases: 4. The CDR3 sequence is 14 residues long. Germline CDR1 reads SGHRS; CDR2 reads YFSETQ. Note on this clone: Its target is unknown.

The sequenced sample consisted of PBMCs. This clonotype originated in a man under 40 in good health and CMV-seronegative. This chain joins TRBV5-1 and TRBJ2-1; 8 nucleotides match TRBD1. CDR3 sequence: CASSPRQGYNEQFF. The CDR3 DNA is TGCGCCAGCAGCCCCCGACAGGGGTACAATGAGCAGTTCTTC.